This T cell receptor beta chain is drawn from a study of T cells after somatic rescue of genetic block. Trimming left V 4 bases short and J 6 bases short, with 11 bases between. Germline CDR1 SGHKS, CDR2 YYEKEE (reference sequence). The CDR3 loop spans 13 amino acids. This clone is medium-sized (0.01 to 0.1%) by share. The repertoire was sequenced with immunoSEQ multiplex PCR; TCRdb's copy has only in-frame clones and lacks some. The data show approximately 15,000 clones, with around 76% seen just once and roughly 20% held by the top ten. The origin of this receptor is a boy aged 5 to 17. J is TRBJ2-1 and V is TRBV5-5, with D maybe TRBD1 (5 bases). Sequencing was done on a sample of peripheral blood mononuclear cells (PBMCs). This chain's CDR3 is CASSLDISNEQFF. Here the CDR3 DNA reads TGTGCCAGCAGCCTGGACATTTCCAATGAGCAGTTCTTC.